This T cell receptor beta chain was sequenced for a study of cytomegalovirus exposure and HLA in healthy donors. At the time of sampling, donors were nominally healthy, though unrecorded immune exposures were likely. The primer mix had 60 Vbeta and 13 Jbeta primers. TCRdb's table, derived via immunoSEQ multiplex PCR, lists solely in-frame clones and lacks some. The sample carries some 150,000 clones, 75% to 80% recorded once. The V segment lost 2 bases and the J segment 3 bases; nucleotides outside the gene matches: 8. The CDR3 contains 16 residues. Germline CDR1 and CDR2: MGHRA and YSYEKL. Source material: PBMCs. The V call is TRBV4-1, the J call TRBJ2-7; 9 nucleotides line up with TRBD1. This receptor was identified in a male donor in good health and CMV-seronegative. The CDR3 DNA follows: TGCGCCAGCAGCCAAAGGGTTGACAGGGGGGTCTACGAGCAGTACTTC. It is translated as CASSQRVDRGVYEQYF.